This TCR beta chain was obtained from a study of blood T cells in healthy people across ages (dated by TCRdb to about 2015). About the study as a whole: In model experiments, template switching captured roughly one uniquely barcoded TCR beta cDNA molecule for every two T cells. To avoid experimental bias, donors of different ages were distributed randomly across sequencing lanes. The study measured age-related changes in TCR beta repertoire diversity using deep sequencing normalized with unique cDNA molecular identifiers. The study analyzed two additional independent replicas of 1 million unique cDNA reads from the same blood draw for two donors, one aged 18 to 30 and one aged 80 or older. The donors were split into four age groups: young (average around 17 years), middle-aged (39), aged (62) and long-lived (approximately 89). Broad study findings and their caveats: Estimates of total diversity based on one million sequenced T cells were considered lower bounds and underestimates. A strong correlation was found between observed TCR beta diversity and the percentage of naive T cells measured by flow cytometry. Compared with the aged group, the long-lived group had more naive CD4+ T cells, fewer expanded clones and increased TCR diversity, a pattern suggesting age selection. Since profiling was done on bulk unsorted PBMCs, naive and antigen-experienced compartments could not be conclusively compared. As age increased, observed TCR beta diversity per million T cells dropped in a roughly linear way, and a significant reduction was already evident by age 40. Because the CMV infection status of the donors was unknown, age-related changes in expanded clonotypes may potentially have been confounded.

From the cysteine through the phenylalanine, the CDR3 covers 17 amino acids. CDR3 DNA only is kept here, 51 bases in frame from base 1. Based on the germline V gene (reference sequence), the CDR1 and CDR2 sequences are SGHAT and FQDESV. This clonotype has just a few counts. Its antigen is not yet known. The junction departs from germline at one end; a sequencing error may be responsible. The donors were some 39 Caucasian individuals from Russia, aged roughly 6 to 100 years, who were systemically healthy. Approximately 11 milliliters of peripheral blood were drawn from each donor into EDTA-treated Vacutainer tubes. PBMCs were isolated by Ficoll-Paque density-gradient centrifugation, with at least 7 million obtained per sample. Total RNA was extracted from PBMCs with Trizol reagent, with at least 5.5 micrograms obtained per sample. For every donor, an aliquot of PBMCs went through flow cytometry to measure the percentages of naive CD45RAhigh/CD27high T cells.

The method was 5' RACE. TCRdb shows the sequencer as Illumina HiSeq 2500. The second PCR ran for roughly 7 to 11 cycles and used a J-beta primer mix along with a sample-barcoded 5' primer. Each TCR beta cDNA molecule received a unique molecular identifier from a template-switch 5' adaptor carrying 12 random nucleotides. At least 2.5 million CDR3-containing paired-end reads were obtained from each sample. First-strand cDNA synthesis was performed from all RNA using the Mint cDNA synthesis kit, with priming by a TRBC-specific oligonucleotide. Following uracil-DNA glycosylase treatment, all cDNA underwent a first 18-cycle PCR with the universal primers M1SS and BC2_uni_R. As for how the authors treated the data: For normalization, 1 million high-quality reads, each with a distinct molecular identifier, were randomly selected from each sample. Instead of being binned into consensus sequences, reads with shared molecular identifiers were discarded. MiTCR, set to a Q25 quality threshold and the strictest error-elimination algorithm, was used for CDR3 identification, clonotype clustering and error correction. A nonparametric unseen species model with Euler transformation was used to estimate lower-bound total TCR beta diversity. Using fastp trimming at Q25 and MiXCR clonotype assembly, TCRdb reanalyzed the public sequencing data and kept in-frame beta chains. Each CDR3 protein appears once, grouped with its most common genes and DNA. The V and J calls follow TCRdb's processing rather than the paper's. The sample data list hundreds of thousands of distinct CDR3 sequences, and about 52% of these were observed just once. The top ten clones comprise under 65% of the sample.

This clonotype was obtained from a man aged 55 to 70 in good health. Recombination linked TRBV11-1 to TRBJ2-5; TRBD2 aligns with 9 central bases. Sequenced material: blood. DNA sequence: TGTGCCAGCAGCTTAGCCCGAGCGGGGGGACCTCGAGAGGCCCAGTACTTC. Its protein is CASSLARAGGPREAQYF.